The 7 T cell receptor beta chains below were found in one sample sequenced in a study of shared clonotypes between healthy human individuals. Some clones are missing from TCRdb's copy, which holds only in-frame ones; the method was immunoSEQ multiplex PCR. This sample has roughly 2 million clones, with roughly 95% found just once. The sample taken for sequencing was naive CD4+ T cells sorted from blood. Subset noted: CD45RA+ positively selected. These receptors all come from a young man in good health.

The V and J genes are TRBV9 and TRBJ1-1; D gene ambiguous. Germline CDR1 reads SGDLS; CDR2 reads YYNGEE. Trimming left V 3 bases short and J 3 bases short, with 9 bases between. The CDR3 consists of 13 residues. CDR3 DNA: TGTGCCAGCAGCGATACTCCGGACACTGAAGCTTTCTTT. Protein: CASSDTPDTEAFF.

The chain carries TRBV6-1 and TRBJ1-4, with D unclear. CDR3 length: 14 amino acids. With 10 bases removed from V and 4 bases from J, the gap between germline ends came to 16 bases. The V gene's germline CDR1 is MNHNS and CDR2 SASEGT. The CDR3 bases are TGTGCCACCTCTTCCGGAACCTTTAATGAAAAACTGTTTTTT. It encodes CATSSGTFNEKLFF.

This clone was detected only once. The CDR3 here is CASSLGASGSSGEQYF. CDR3 nucleotide sequence: TGCGCCAGCAGCTTGGGCGCTAGCGGGAGTTCTGGGGAGCAGTACTTC. This chain uses TRBV5-1 with TRBJ2-7; TRBD2 aligns across 10 bases. The CDR3 runs 16 residues. J lost 7 bases, V lost 0 bases, and 10 bases had no gene match. Germline V gene sequence: CDR1 SGHRS, CDR2 YFSETQ.

On this clone: The same CDR3 can be traced to other DNA sequences in this sample. In nucleotides, the CDR3 is TGTGCCAGCAGCTTGGGGGCTTACGAGCAGTACTTC. Translation gives CASSLGAYEQYF. The chain is built from TRBV5-4 and TRBJ2-7; D unclear. The germline V gene encodes CDR1 SGHNT and CDR2 YYREEE (reference sequence). V shed 0 bases and J shed 4 bases, with 5 bases lying between them. The CDR3 totals 12 residues.

The chain is built from TRBV27 and TRBJ1-2; a weak D match, TRBD1 (5 bases). V was shortened by 2 bases and J by 0 bases, with 16 bases between the two germline ends. The CDR3 covers 17 residues. Germline lookup yields CDR1 MNHEY and CDR2 SMNVEV (reference sequence). For the CDR3, the DNA is TGTGCCAGCAGTTTACGCGGGGGAGGAACAGCTAACTATGGCTACACCTTC. It encodes CASSLRGGGTANYGYTF.

This chain uses TRBV11-2 with TRBJ2-3, with 12 bases fitting TRBD2. V was pared by 5 bases and J by 6 bases, with 3 bases of the junction left unmatched. Germline V CDR1 and CDR2: SGHAT, FQNNGV. The CDR3 is 14 residues long. The CDR3 nucleotides read TGTGCCAGCAGCGGACTAGCGGGGTTTGATACGCAGTATTTT. Its protein product is CASSGLAGFDTQYF.

This clone has only one observation. The chain uses TRBV6-1 and TRBJ1-6; TRBD1 agrees at 10 bases. Germline assignment: CDR1 MNHNS and CDR2 SASEGT. CDR3 length equals 15 residues. Germline trimming cut 3 bases from V and 10 bases from J; bases unmatched to any gene: 6. The CDR3 DNA follows: TGTGCCAGCAGTGACAGACAGGGGGCCTACTCACCCCTCCACTTT. Translating it yields CASSDRQGAYSPLHF.